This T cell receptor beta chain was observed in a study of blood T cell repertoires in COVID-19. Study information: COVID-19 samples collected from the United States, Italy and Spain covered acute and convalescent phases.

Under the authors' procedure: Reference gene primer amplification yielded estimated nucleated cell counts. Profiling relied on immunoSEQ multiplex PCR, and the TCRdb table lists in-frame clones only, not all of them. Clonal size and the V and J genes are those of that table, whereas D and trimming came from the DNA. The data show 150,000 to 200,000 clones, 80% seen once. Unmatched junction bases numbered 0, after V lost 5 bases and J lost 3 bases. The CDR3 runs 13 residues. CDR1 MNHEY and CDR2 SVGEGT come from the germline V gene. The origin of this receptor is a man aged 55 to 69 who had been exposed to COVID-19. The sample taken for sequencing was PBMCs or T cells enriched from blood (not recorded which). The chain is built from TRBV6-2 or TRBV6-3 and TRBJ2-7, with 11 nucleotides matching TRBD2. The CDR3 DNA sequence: TGTGCCAGCAGTCTAGCGGGAGGCTACGAGCAGTACTTC. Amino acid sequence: CASSLAGGYEQYF.